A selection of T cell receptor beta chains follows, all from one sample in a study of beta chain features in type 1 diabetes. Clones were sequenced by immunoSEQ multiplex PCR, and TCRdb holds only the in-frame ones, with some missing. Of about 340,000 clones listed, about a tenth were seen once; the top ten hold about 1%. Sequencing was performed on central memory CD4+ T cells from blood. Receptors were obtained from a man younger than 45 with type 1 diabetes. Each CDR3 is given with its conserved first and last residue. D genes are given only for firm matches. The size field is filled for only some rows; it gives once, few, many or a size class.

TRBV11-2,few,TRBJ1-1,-,TGTGCCAGCAGCGCACCGTCTCAAATATGGAACACTGAAGCTTTCTTT,CASSAPSQIWNTEAFF
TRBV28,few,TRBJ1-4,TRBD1,TGTGCCAGCAGTTCGACAGGGGGATTTGAAAAACTGTTTTTT,CASSSTGGFEKLFF
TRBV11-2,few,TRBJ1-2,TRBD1,TGTGCCAGCAGCCGAACCGGGACAGGAGGGGCTCCCTATGGCTACACCTTC,CASSRTGTGGAPYGYTF
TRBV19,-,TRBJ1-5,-,TGTGCCAGTAGTATAATTGATAAGGGGGATCAGCCCCAGCATTTT,CASSIIDKGDQPQHF
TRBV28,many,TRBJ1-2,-,TGTGCCATCACAGATAGGGGGTCCTATGGCTACACCTTC,CAITDRGSYGYTF
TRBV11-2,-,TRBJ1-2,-,TGTGCCAGCAGGGGTGGGGGCGATGGCTACACCTTC,CASRGGGDGYTF
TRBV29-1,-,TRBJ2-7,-,TGCAGCGCGACCATGGCAGACAACTACGAGCAGTACTTC,CSATMADNYEQYF
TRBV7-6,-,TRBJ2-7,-,TGTGCCAGCAGCTTCGACGCAGCAAACTACGAGCAGTACTTC,CASSFDAANYEQYF
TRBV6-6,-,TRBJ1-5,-,TGTGCCAGCAGTTACTTGGCCGGGACTGACGGTCAGCCCCAGCATTTT,CASSYLAGTDGQPQHF
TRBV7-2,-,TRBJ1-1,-,TGTGCCAGCAGCTTAGTGGCAGCCACGAACACTGAAGCTTTCTTT,CASSLVAATNTEAFF
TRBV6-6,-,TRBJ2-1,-,TGTGCCAGCAGCCTCCCACCAGCGGAAGAGCAGTTCTTC,CASSLPPAEEQFF
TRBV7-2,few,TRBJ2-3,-,TGTGCCAGCAGCTTAGGATCCAGTCACACAGATACGCAGTATTTT,CASSLGSSHTDTQYF
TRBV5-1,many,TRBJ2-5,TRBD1,TGCGCCAGCAGCAGGACAGGGGGCGCGGACCAAGAGACCCAGTACTTC,CASSRTGGADQETQYF
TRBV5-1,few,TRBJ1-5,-,TGCGCCAGCAGCTCCGGCGCGACCAATCAGCCCCAGCATTTT,CASSSGATNQPQHF
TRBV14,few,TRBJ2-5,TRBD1,TGTGCCAGCAGCTTAAGGAGACAGGGTTGGGAGACCCAGTACTTC,CASSLRRQGWETQYF
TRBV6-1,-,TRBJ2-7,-,TGTGCCAGCAGTGTCGGATCCCTGTACGAGCAGTACTTC,CASSVGSLYEQYF
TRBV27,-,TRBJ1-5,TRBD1,TGTGCCAGCAGCCGCCTCCTTGGGGACAGGGGTGTTAGCAATCAGCCCCAGCATTTT,CASSRLLGDRGVSNQPQHF
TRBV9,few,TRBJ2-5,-,TGTGCCAGTGGTGGCCAAGAGACCCAGTACTTC,CASGGQETQYF
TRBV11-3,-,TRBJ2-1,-,TGTGCCAGCAGCTTAGATGGGCCCGGGGGTGAGCAGTTCTTC,CASSLDGPGGEQFF
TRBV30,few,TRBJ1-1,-,TGTGCCTTTCAACAGGGAATTAACACTGAAGCTTTCTTT,CAFQQGINTEAFF
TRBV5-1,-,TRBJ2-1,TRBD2,TGCGCCAGCAGCTCCACGGCGGGGGTCAACAATGAGCAGTTCTTC,CASSSTAGVNNEQFF
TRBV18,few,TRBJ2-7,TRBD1,TGTGCCAGCTCACCACTAGCTGGACAGGGGTCCTACGAGCAGTACTTC,CASSPLAGQGSYEQYF
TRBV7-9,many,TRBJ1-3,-,TGTGCCAGCAGCTTAACCCACGCGGCATACTCTGGAAACACCATATATTTT,CASSLTHAAYSGNTIYF
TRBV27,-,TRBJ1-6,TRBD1,TGTGCCAGCACCGCGGGACAGGGGGCCCCTAATTCACCCCTCCACTTT,CASTAGQGAPNSPLHF
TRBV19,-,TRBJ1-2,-,TGTGCCAGTAGTATTGGGGGACTGTTCTATGGCTACACCTTC,CASSIGGLFYGYTF
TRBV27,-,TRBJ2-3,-,TGTGCCAGCAGTTTCCGGGCAGGGAGGCCAGATACGCAGTATTTT,CASSFRAGRPDTQYF
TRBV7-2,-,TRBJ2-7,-,TGTGCCAGCAGCTCTGTCCGGGGCTACGAGCAGTACTTC,CASSSVRGYEQYF
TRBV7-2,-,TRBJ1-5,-,TGTGCCAGCAGCTTCGCCAGGGTTTCCAATCAGCCCCAGCATTTT,CASSFARVSNQPQHF
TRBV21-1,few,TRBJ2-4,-,TGTGCCAGCAGCGCCTCCCCACCAGGGAAAGCCAAAAACATTCAGTACTTC,CASSASPPGKAKNIQYF
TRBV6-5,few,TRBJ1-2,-,TGTGCCAGCAGTTATGTAACCTACTATGGCTACACCTTC,CASSYVTYYGYTF
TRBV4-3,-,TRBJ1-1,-,TGCGCCAGCAGCCAAGAAGTGGACACTGAAGCTTTCTTT,CASSQEVDTEAFF
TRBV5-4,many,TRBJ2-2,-,TGTGCCAGCAGCTTGGAGCTGAACACCGGGGAGCTGTTTTTT,CASSLELNTGELFF
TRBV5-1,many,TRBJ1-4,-,TGCGCCAGCAGCTTGGGCCGGGCCGTTAATGAAAAACTGTTTTTT,CASSLGRAVNEKLFF
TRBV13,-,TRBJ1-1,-,TGTGCCAGCAGCTTAGGCCTAGTTCCAGGGACTTTTTCAGCTTTCTTT,CASSLGLVPGTFSAFF
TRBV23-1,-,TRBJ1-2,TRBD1,TGCGCCAGCAGTCAATTATGTGGGGACAGTAACTATGGCTACACCTTC,CASSQLCGDSNYGYTF
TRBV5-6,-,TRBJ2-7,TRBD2,TGTGCCAGCAGAACCCCCGGGGGGACCGAGTACGAGCAGTACTTC,CASRTPGGTEYEQYF
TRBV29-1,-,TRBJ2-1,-,TGCAGCGTTGGTTCGGACCTGGACAATGAGCAGTTCTTC,CSVGSDLDNEQFF
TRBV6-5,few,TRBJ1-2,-,TGTGCCAGCAGTGCGAGGGAGGGCTATGGCTACACCTTC,CASSAREGYGYTF
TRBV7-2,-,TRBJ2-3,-,TGTGCCAGCAGCTTAGGCCCGGCTAGTGAAGATACGCAGTATTTT,CASSLGPASEDTQYF
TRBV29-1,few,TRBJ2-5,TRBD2,TGCAGCGTTGAGAGGTCGAAGCGGGGGGCTTATATGGGGCAAGAGACCCAGTACTTC,CSVERSKRGAYMGQETQYF
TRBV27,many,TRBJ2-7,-,TGTGCCAGCAGGAAATGGGTACCGCGGACACTGAGAGGGGAGTCCTACGAGCAGTACTTC,CASRKWVPRTLRGESYEQYF
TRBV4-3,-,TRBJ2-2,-,TGCGCCAGCAGTCTACAGGGTAACACCGGGGAGCTGTTTTTT,CASSLQGNTGELFF
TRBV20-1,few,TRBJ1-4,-,TGCAGTGCTAAGGATGAAAAACTGTTTTTT,CSAKDEKLFF
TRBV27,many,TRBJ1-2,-,TGTGCCAGCAGTTACCGCGCAGGGGATGGCTACACCTTC,CASSYRAGDGYTF
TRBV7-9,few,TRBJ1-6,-,TGTGCCAGCAGCTTAGGAGGCTCCTATAATTCACCCCTCCACTTT,CASSLGGSYNSPLHF